A selection of T cell receptor beta chains follows, all from one sample in a study of vaccination and CD4 T cells after COVID-19. For these receptors, no antigen is known. TCRdb re-called the PCR reads through MiXCR, storing one row per CDR3 protein. The repertoire consists of 9,000 to 10,000 distinct CDR3 sequences, with under 35% occurring once and the leading ten covering around 20%. Source material: CD4+ T cells from blood, cultured in vitro. Receptors were obtained from a human donor in good health. Both conserved end residues are trimmed from each CDR3.

v_gene	CDR3aa
TRBV4-2	ASSQSAGDSNQPQH
TRBV30	AWTGQFGGETQY
TRBV10-3	AISTGLDFYEQY
TRBV5-4	ASSLGGGNNSPLH
TRBV7-9	ASSALPGLAGYEQY
TRBV6-4	ASSDGGDTGELF
TRBV6-1	ASRGTANYGYT
TRBV7-2	ASSSGQGTYGYT
TRBV10-3	AISESLGLAITYEQY
TRBV6-2/TRBV6-3	ASSYRQGNTEAF
TRBV20-1	SAPRTGFLDNEQF
TRBV6-1	ASSSNQPQH
TRBV20-1	SARWPGQGLGNQPQH
TRBV20-1	SAGGIGGAKKTQY